This TCR beta chain was found in a study of blood T cell repertoires in COVID-19. In the study overall: Collection of acute and convalescent COVID-19 samples took place in the United States, Italy and Spain. From T cells, B-cell-depleted T cells, or PBMCs came the material, which was cDNA or gDNA.

Original processing notes: Amplification with reference gene primers provided the estimates of nucleated cell counts. Generated by immunoSEQ multiplex PCR, the TCRdb table keeps only in-frame clones and is missing some. Clone size and the V and J calls come from that table; the DNA yielded D and trimming. The sample yields under 200,000 clones, 80% to 95% seen once. CDR3 length: 14 amino acids. V was cut by 0 bases and J by 9 bases, with 14 bases left in between. CDR1 and CDR2 (germline): SGHAT, FQNNGV. The gene calls are TRBV11-2 and TRBJ1-2; TRBD1 might be the D (5 bases). Sequencing was carried out using peripheral blood. This sequence originates from a man aged 50-60 years with acute or convalescent COVID-19. The CDR3 region is CASSLDPGRGSYTF. CDR3 DNA sequence: TGTGCCAGCAGCTTAGATCCAGGCCGGGGGAGCTACACCTTC.